The TCR beta chain described here comes from a study of CD8 T cells in ankylosing spondylitis. Regarding the study as a whole: Within ankylosing spondylitis blood, a TCR beta motif made up of under 10 highly homologous variants appeared to be characteristic.

In its sample, this clonotype was seen a few times. The target antigen is unknown. TCRdb re-analysed the 5' RACE reads in MiXCR, keeping a single row per CDR3 protein. The sample includes more than 300,000 distinct CDR3 sequences, 7.5% to 9% of them seen just once. Germline V CDR1 and CDR2: SEHNR, FQNEAQ (reference sequence). V lost 3 bases, J lost 6 bases, and 6 bases stayed unmatched. The CDR3 loop spans 14 amino acids. The chain joins TRBV7-9 to TRBJ2-7, with 9 bases that match TRBD1. The sequence came from a male donor with ankylosing spondylitis. The material sequenced was blood, either unsorted or a sorted T cell fraction (not recorded which). CDR3 sequence (DNA): TGTGCCAGCAGCTTGGACAGGGGAATTCGCGAGCAGTACTTC. Its protein is CASSLDRGIREQYF.